The 15 T cell receptor beta chains reported below all come from one sample, sequenced in a study of identical twins. TCRdb passed the 5' RACE reads through MiXCR, listing each CDR3 protein once. The sample contains hundreds of thousands of distinct CDR3 sequences, approximately 9% of which appear only once. These data were also reused for a study on yellow fever vaccine responses in identical twins.

Sequencing was performed on PBMCs. The receptors originated from a woman younger than 35 in good health.

V usage is TRBV4-3 and J usage is TRBJ2-7, with D uncertain. The CDR3 has 13 residues. Germline V gives CDR1 LGHNA, CDR2 YSLEER. Between the trimmed V and J ends, which lost 1 base and 6 bases, there was a span of 10 bases. CDR3: CASSQAPTFEQYF. Here the CDR3 DNA reads TGCGCCAGCAGCCAAGCCCCAACTTTCGAGCAGTACTTC.

This clonotype was picked up many times. This chain links TRBV7-9 with TRBJ1-4; D call uncertain. The CDR3 extends over 15 amino acids. The germline V gene encodes CDR1 SEHNR and CDR2 FQNEAQ (reference sequence). Trimming pared 5 bases from V and 0 bases from J, leaving 10 bases between. The DNA of the CDR3 is TGTGCCAGCAGCCCCGACTGGTCAACTAATGAAAAACTGTTTTTT. It specifies CASSPDWSTNEKLFF.

V usage is TRBV28 and J usage is TRBJ2-2, with 7 nucleotides matching TRBD2. Per germline, CDR1 MDHEN and CDR2 SYDVKM. V shed 11 bases, J shed 2 bases, and the junction held 8 bases outside the gene matches. CDR3 length: 14 amino acids. This CDR3 reads CAHGEGPNTGELFF. CDR3 DNA: TGTGCCCACGGGGAGGGCCCTAACACCGGGGAGCTGTTTTTT.

The chain links TRBV28 to TRBJ2-5; a possible D gene is TRBD2 (5 bases). Germline V CDR1 and CDR2: MDHEN, SYDVKM. CDR3 length equals 13 residues. The V end lost 7 bases, the J end lost 5 bases, and 14 bases lay between the germline ends. As DNA, the CDR3 is TGTGCCAGCACCGAAGGACTGGGCGAGACCCAGTACTTC. This translates into CASTEGLGETQYF.

This clonotype was counted many times. The chain combines TRBV24-1 with TRBJ1-6; TRBD1 is a possible D gene (5 bases). V lost 3 bases to trimming and J lost 7 bases, with 12 bases between them. The CDR3 spans 15 residues. CDR1 is KGHDR and CDR2 is SFDVKD in the germline V gene. CDR3 region: CATSDGRVPNSPLHF. As DNA, the CDR3 is TGTGCCACCAGTGATGGCAGGGTTCCGAATTCACCCCTCCACTTT.

V gene TRBV5-1 combines with J gene TRBJ2-7; 7 nucleotides match TRBD1. V shed 0 bases and J 7 bases; nucleotides not matched to a gene: 7. Looked up from germline, CDR1 is SGHRS and CDR2 is YFSETQ. CDR3 length equals 14 residues. The CDR3 reads CASSLEGAGEEQYF. In DNA, the CDR3 is TGCGCCAGCAGCTTGGAGGGGGCCGGTGAGGAGCAGTACTTC.

This clonotype was seen a handful of times. The chain carries TRBV12-3 or TRBV12-4 and TRBJ2-1, with D unclear. The CDR3 loop spans 11 amino acids. The ends were cut back, 7 bases at V and 6 bases at J, with 7 bases in the middle. The CDR3 DNA is TGTGCCAGCAACAAGATCAATGAGCAGTTCTTC. It encodes CASNKINEQFF.

This clonotype was seen at least ten times. V is TRBV6-1 and J is TRBJ1-1; TRBD1 might be the D (5 bases). Germline CDR1 is MNHNS and CDR2 is SASEGT. The CDR3 is 14 amino acids. V gave up 5 bases and J gave up 3 bases, with 13 bases separating them. This CDR3 reads CASSTTVWDTEAFF. Here the CDR3 DNA reads TGTGCCAGCAGTACGACAGTGTGGGACACTGAAGCTTTCTTT.

Many counts were recorded for this clonotype. The chain uses TRBV29-1 and TRBJ2-1, with D possibly TRBD2 on 5 matching bases. V lost 7 bases and J lost 8, with 9 bases in between. The CDR3 has 10 residues. CDR1 is SQVTM, CDR2 ANQGSEA, per germline. CDR3 coding DNA: TGCAGCGGAGGAGGAGATGAGCAGTTCTTC. It is translated as CSGGGDEQFF.

The CDR3 region has the DNA TGTGCCAGCAGCCAACCCCCTCCCATAGCTAACTATGGCTACACCTTC. Protein: CASSQPPPIANYGYTF. The genes are TRBV16 and TRBJ1-2; D not resolved. The V end lost 2 bases, the J end lost 0 bases, and 13 bases lay between the germline ends. Germline V gene sequence: CDR1 KGHSY, CDR2 FQNENV. The CDR3 contains 16 residues.

This clonotype was seen many times. The chain uses TRBV3-1 and TRBJ1-1, with 8 bases that match TRBD1. From germline, CDR1 is LGHDT and CDR2 YNNKEL (reference sequence). This CDR3 is built from 15 residues. V trimming: 4 bases; J trimming: 1 base; junction bases outside the gene matches: 5. CDR3 loop: CASSRTGTRNTEAFF. CDR3 DNA: TGTGCCAGCAGCCGGACAGGGACCCGGAACACTGAAGCTTTCTTT. The full variable domain, with the rest looked up from reference TRBV3-1 and TRBJ1-1, is DTAVSQTPKYLVTQMGNDKSIKCEQNLGHDTMYWYKQDSKKFLKIMFSYNNKELIINETVPNRFSPKSPDKAHLNLHINSLELGDSAVYFCASSRTGTRNTEAFFGQGTRLTVV.

This chain's CDR3 is CSVAVSGSAGTQHF. In DNA form, the CDR3 reads TGCAGCGTTGCCGTTTCAGGGTCCGCGGGGACCCAGCATTTT. This chain connects TRBV29-1 to TRBJ1-5; tentative D call: TRBD1 (5 bases). V was clipped by 4 bases and J by 11 bases, with 21 bases between them. CDR3 length: 14 amino acids. The V gene's germline CDR1 is SQVTM and CDR2 ANQGSEA. The full variable domain, with the rest looked up from reference TRBV29-1 and TRBJ1-5, is SAVISQKPSRDICQRGTSLTIQCQVDSQVTMMFWYRQQPGQSLTLIATANQGSEATYESGFVIDKFPISRPNLTFSTLTVSNMSPEDSSIYLCSVAVSGSAGTQHFGDGTRLSIL.

Only a few counts were recorded for this clonotype. The J gene is TRBJ2-3, the V gene TRBV5-1, with a weak D call TRBD2 (5 bases). The CDR3 covers 14 residues. V gave up 3 bases and J gave up 2 bases, with 10 bases separating them. The germline V gene has CDR1 SGHRS and CDR2 YFSETQ. The CDR3 coding sequence is TGCGCCAGCAGCTCCGACGGACTCACAGATACGCAGTATTTT. This translates into CASSSDGLTDTQYF.

This clonotype was counted ten times or more. The V call is TRBV12-3 or TRBV12-4, the J call TRBJ2-7, with 9 bases identical to TRBD1. CDR3 length: 15 residues. J lost 4 bases, V lost 6 bases, and 10 bases had no gene match. CDR3 protein: CASRPQGAEAYEQYF. The CDR3 nucleotides are TGTGCCAGCAGGCCACAGGGGGCTGAAGCGTACGAGCAGTACTTC.

The V call is TRBV4-3, the J call TRBJ2-7; D is unclear. The germline CDR1 and CDR2 sequences are LGHNA and YSLEER. This CDR3 region has 14 residues. Between the trimmed V and J ends, which lost 3 bases and 1 base, there was a span of 10 bases. CDR3 sequence reads: CASSQSVVSYEQYF. The CDR3 coding sequence is TGCGCCAGCAGCCAGTCAGTGGTTTCCTACGAGCAGTACTTC.